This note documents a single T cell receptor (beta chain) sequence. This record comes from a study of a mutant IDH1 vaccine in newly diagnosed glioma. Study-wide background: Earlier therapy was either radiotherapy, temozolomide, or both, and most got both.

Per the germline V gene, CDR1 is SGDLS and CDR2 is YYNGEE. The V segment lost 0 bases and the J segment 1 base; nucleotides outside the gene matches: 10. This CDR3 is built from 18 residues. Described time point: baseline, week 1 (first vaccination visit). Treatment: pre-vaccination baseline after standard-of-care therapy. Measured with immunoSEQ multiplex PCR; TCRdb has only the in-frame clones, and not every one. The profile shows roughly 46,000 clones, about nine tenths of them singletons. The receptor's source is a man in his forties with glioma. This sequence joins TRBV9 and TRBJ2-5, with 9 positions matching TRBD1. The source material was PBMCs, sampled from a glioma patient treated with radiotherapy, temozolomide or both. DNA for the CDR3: TGTGCCAGCAGCGTAGGGCAGACGACAGGGGGGCCCCAAGAGACCCAGTACTTC. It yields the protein CASSVGQTTGGPQETQYF.